The clone carrying this T cell receptor beta chain has more than one count but fewer than ten. This sample is drawn from a study of blood T cell repertoires in COVID-19. The data were produced by immunoSEQ multiplex PCR, yet TCRdb's version contains in-frame clones alone and is incomplete. The top ten hold over 3.5% of the sample, which has roughly 120,000 clones, 76% seen once. Trimming took 6 bases from V and 1 from J, leaving 9 bases between them. The CDR3 length is 13 residues. CDR1 KGHSH and CDR2 LQKENI come from the germline V gene. Sequences were obtained from peripheral blood. The genes are TRBV18 and TRBJ1-1, with D tentatively TRBD1 (6 bases). This receptor was identified in a woman older than 75 with acute or convalescent COVID-19. In DNA form, the CDR3 reads TGTGCCAGCTCCCAGACAGGGAACACTGAAGCTTTCTTT. Its translation: CASSQTGNTEAFF.